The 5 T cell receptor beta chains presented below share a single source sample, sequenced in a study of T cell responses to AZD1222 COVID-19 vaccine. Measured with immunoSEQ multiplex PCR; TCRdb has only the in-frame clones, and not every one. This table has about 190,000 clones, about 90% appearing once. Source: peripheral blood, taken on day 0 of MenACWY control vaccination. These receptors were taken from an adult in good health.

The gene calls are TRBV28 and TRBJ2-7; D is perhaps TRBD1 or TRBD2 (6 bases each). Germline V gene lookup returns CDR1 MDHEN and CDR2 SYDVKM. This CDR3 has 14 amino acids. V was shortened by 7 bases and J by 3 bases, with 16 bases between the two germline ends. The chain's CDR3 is CASTKGGPLYEQYF. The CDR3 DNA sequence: TGTGCCAGCACAAAGGGGGGCCCCCTCTACGAGCAGTACTTC.

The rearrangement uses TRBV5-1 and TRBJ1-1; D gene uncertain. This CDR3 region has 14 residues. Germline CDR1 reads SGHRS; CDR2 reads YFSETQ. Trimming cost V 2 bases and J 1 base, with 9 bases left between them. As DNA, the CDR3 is TGCGCCAGCAGCTTAAACGCAGGGAACACTGAAGCTTTCTTT. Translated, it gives CASSLNAGNTEAFF.

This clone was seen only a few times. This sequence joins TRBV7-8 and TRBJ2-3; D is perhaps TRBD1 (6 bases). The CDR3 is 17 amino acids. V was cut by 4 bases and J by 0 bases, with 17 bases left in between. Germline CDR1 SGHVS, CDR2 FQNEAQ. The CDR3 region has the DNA TGTGCCAGCAGCTCGACTCCGCAGGGGCCCAGCACAGATACGCAGTATTTT. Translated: CASSSTPQGPSTDTQYF. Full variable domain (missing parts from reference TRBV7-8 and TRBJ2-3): GAGVSQSPRYKVAKRGQDVALRCDPISGHVSLFWYQQALGQGPEFLTYFQNEAQLDKSGLPSDRFFAERPEGSVSTLKIQRTQQEDSAVYLCASSSTPQGPSTDTQYFGPGTRLTVL.

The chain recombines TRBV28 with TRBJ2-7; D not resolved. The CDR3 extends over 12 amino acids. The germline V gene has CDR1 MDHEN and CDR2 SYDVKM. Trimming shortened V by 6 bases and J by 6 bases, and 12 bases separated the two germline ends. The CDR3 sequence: CASRPSLGEQYF. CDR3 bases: TGTGCCAGCAGACCATCCTTAGGCGAGCAGTACTTC.

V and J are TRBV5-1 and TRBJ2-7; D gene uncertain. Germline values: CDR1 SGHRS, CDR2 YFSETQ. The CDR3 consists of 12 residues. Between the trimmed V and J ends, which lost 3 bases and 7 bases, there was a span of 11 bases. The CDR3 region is CASSSSDLEQYF. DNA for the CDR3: TGCGCCAGCAGCTCTTCGGACCTTGAGCAGTACTTC.